This T cell receptor beta chain was found in a study of blood T cell repertoires in COVID-19. For the study at large: COVID-19 samples collected from the United States, Italy and Spain covered acute and convalescent phases. T cells, B-cell-depleted T cells, or PBMCs provided the cDNA or gDNA that served as material.

Grouping used clinical history reported by participants in a survey and questionnaire. Losses at the gene ends were 5 bases for V and 9 bases for J; bases not matched to a gene: 5. This CDR3 contains 15 residues. Germline CDR1 reads MNHEY; CDR2 reads SMNVEV (reference sequence). Per the original methods: Researchers report that nucleated cell counts were estimated from reference gene primer amplification. Some clones are missing from TCRdb's copy, which holds only in-frame ones; the method was immunoSEQ multiplex PCR. That table is the source of V, J and clone size, and D and trimming were worked out from the DNA. The sample shows about 240,000 clones, roughly 86% of them seen only once.

The chain employs TRBV27 and TRBJ2-4, with TRBD2 identical over 15 bases. Material: PBMCs or T cells enriched from blood (not recorded which). The receptor's source is a woman in her thirties or forties with acute COVID-19. The CDR3 bases are TGTGCCAGCAGTCGGGGACTAGCGGGGGGAAGCATTCAGTACTTC. This sequence encodes CASSRGLAGGSIQYF.